A single sample is the source of the 26 T cell receptor beta chains below, sequenced in a study of shared clonotypes between healthy human individuals. Repertoires were generated with immunoSEQ multiplex PCR, while TCRdb's copy carries only in-frame clones and drops some. The table lists 650,000 to 750,000 clones, 72% of them singletons. The sample taken for sequencing was memory CD4+ T cells sorted from blood. Specified subset: CD45RA-negative fraction. These receptors were obtained from a woman under 40 in good health.

The CDR3, as DNA: TGCGCCAGCAGCTTGGGACCTCTGGAGCTGTTTTTT. Encoded protein: CASSLGPLELFF. The chain combines TRBV5-1 with TRBJ2-2; D is unresolved. The CDR3 sequence is 12 residues long. The germline CDR1 and CDR2 sequences are SGHRS and YFSETQ. V lost 0 bases and J 10 bases, leaving 7 bases between the germline ends.

V and J are TRBV29-1 and TRBJ2-5; TRBD1 matches 10 bases. Per germline, CDR1 SQVTM and CDR2 ANQGSEA. The CDR3 covers 13 residues. The junction had 14 bases not matched to a gene; V was cut back by 8 bases and J by 11 bases. The CDR3 coding sequence is TGCAGCTCATTGACAGGGGGCTTCAGTGAGCAGTACTTC. It encodes CSSLTGGFSEQYF. Together with reference TRBV29-1 and TRBJ2-5, the CDR3 gives the full variable domain: SAVISQKPSRDICQRGTSLTIQCQVDSQVTMMFWYRQQPGQSLTLIATANQGSEATYESGFVIDKFPISRPNLTFSTLTVSNMSPEDSSIYLCSSLTGGFSEQYFGPGTRLLVL.

The chain recombines TRBV9 with TRBJ1-3; D ambiguous. Per the germline V gene, CDR1 is SGDLS and CDR2 is YYNGEE. V lost 3 bases to trimming and J lost 0 bases, with 10 bases between them. The CDR3 has 15 amino acids. CDR3 bases: TGTGCCAGCAGCGACCCACGGAGCTCTGGAAACACCATATATTTT. As protein: CASSDPRSSGNTIYF.

The chain employs TRBV23-1 and TRBJ2-7, with unresolved D. TRBV23-1 is an ORF, and what it does is uncertain. This CDR3 region has 11 residues. V lost 2 bases and J lost 11, with 10 bases in between. Here the CDR3 reads CASSQRTVEYF. The CDR3, as DNA: TGCGCCAGCAGTCAAAGGACCGTGGAGTACTTC.

The chain is built from TRBV7-9 and TRBJ2-5; 8 positions match TRBD2. Germline lookup yields CDR1 SEHNR and CDR2 FQNEAQ (reference sequence). CDR3 length equals 14 residues. V lost 2 bases, J lost 5 bases, and 4 bases stayed unmatched. CDR3 bases: TGTGCCAGCAGCTTATCTAGCGGGTATGAGACCCAGTACTTC. This sequence encodes CASSLSSGYETQYF.

This rearrangement joins TRBV6-6 to TRBJ2-2; D assignment may be TRBD1 or TRBD2 (5 bases each). This CDR3 region has 14 residues. V was shortened by 5 bases and J by 5 bases, with 12 bases between the two germline ends. Germline CDR1 and CDR2: MNHNY and SVGAGI (reference sequence). The CDR3 protein is CASSPLGGTGELFF. In DNA form, the CDR3 reads TGTGCCAGCAGTCCACTTGGGGGTACCGGGGAGCTGTTTTTT.

The chain uses TRBV25-1 and TRBJ2-3, with TRBD2 identical over 10 bases. Trimming took 4 bases from V and 1 from J; bases not matched to a gene: 8. The CDR3 extends over 17 amino acids. Germline V gives CDR1 MGHDK, CDR2 SYGVNS. Written as DNA, the CDR3 is TGTGCCAGCAGTGCAAGCGGGAGGGCCGGTGGCACAGATACGCAGTATTTT. Residues: CASSASGRAGGTDTQYF.

Concerning this clone itself: This may stem from a read error, because a much larger clone lies one nucleotide away. J is TRBJ2-7 and V is TRBV27; 9 positions agree with TRBD2. There are 15 residues in the CDR3. The junction had 8 bases not matched to a gene; V was cut back by 6 bases and J by 2 bases. The germline gives CDR1 MNHEY, CDR2 SMNVEV (reference sequence). The CDR3: CASREGLAETYEQYF. In DNA form, the CDR3 reads TGTGCCAGCAGAGAGGGACTAGCCGAAACCTACGAGCAGTACTTC.

The chain recombines TRBV19 with TRBJ1-5; 9 nucleotides match TRBD1. Germline V lookup: CDR1 LNHDA, CDR2 SQIVND (reference sequence). This CDR3 is built from 14 residues. The junction had 8 bases not matched to a gene; V was cut back by 11 bases and J by 3 bases. CDR3 sequence reads: CAGRDRGFNQPQHF. The CDR3 bases are TGTGCCGGGAGAGACAGGGGGTTCAATCAGCCCCAGCATTTT.

The V gene is TRBV9, the J gene TRBJ2-2; 11 positions match TRBD2. Germline CDR1 SGDLS, CDR2 YYNGEE. V trimming: 0 bases; J trimming: 5 bases; junction bases outside the gene matches: 3. This CDR3 contains 16 residues. The CDR3 loop is CASSVGLAGGTGELFF. The CDR3 region has the DNA TGTGCCAGCAGCGTAGGGCTAGCGGGAGGAACCGGGGAGCTGTTTTTT.

The chain combines TRBV7-2 with TRBJ1-1, with D unclear. The CDR3 sequence is 14 residues long. Trimming removed 3 bases at V and 8 bases at J, with 16 bases between. CDR1 and CDR2 (germline): SGHTA, FQGNSA. CDR3 nucleotide sequence: TGTGCCAGCAGCTTCATTGTGGAGGTTCCGGAAGCTTTCTTT. It is translated as CASSFIVEVPEAFF.

Points on this clone: The sample has other DNA sequences that encode this CDR3 too. The chain recombines TRBV19 with TRBJ2-7; 10 bases agree with TRBD1. The CDR3 has 14 amino acids. CDR1 is LNHDA and CDR2 is SQIVND in the germline V gene (reference sequence). J was trimmed by 4 bases and V by 6 bases; bases with no gene match: 6. The CDR3 protein is CASSTGTGVYEQYF. The DNA for the CDR3 is TGTGCCAGTAGCACCGGGACAGGGGTGTACGAGCAGTACTTC.

The chain employs TRBV14 and TRBJ2-5; weak D call: TRBD2 (6 bases). Between the trimmed V and J ends, which lost 1 base and 11 bases, there was a span of 20 bases. Germline V CDR1 and CDR2: SGHDN, FVKESK. The CDR3 is 15 amino acids. The CDR3 is CASSQAGLGFKEQYF. CDR3 bases: TGTGCCAGCAGCCAAGCGGGACTGGGGTTTAAGGAGCAGTACTTC. Based on the CDR3 plus reference TRBV14 and TRBJ2-5, the full variable domain is EAGVTQFPSHSVIEKGQTVTLRCDPISGHDNLYWYRRVMGKEIKFLLHFVKESKQDESGMPNNRFLAERTGGTYSTLKVQPAELEDSGVYFCASSQAGLGFKEQYFGPGTRLLVL.

This chain joins TRBV6-5 and TRBJ2-3; 8 bases are shared with TRBD2. J was trimmed by 1 base and V by 4 bases; bases with no gene match: 7. Germline V lookup: CDR1 MNHEY, CDR2 SVGAGI. The CDR3 contains 16 residues. CDR3 loop: CASSFVTTSGTDTQYF. CDR3 nucleotides: TGTGCCAGCAGTTTCGTCACGACTAGCGGCACAGATACGCAGTATTTT.

The CDR3 DNA sequence: TGTGCCAGCAGCTTAGGGCCGGATCAGCCCCAGCATTTT. Translated, it gives CASSLGPDQPQHF. The chain uses TRBV5-8 and TRBJ1-5; D gene ambiguous. This CDR3 is built from 13 residues. V was clipped by 2 bases and J by 5 bases, with 8 bases between them. Germline V gives CDR1 SGHTS, CDR2 YDEGEE. The entire variable domain, with the rest obtained from reference TRBV5-8 and TRBJ1-5, is as follows: EAGVTQSPTHLIKTRGQQATLRCSPISGHTSVYWYQQALGLGLQFLLWYDEGEERNRGNFPPRFSGRQFPNYSSELNVNALELEDSALYLCASSLGPDQPQHFGDGTRLSIL.

Only one count was recorded for this clone. The rearrangement joins TRBV5-1 to TRBJ1-4; 9 nucleotides line up with TRBD1. The V segment lost 2 bases and the J segment 8 bases; nucleotides outside the gene matches: 4. The CDR3 sequence is 14 residues long. Germline CDR1 and CDR2: SGHRS and YFSETQ. The CDR3 coding sequence is TGCGCCAGCAGCTTTCAGACAGGGGGAGAAAAACTGTTTTTT. Translated, it gives CASSFQTGGEKLFF.

This sequence joins TRBV4-1 and TRBJ2-5, with TRBD2 identical over 8 bases. Germline-derived CDR1 and CDR2 are MGHRA and YSYEKL. The CDR3 contains 16 residues. After removal of 1 base from V and 3 bases from J, the junction contained 7 bases not matched to a gene. The CDR3 reads CASSQGDRGGKETQYF. The CDR3 DNA reads TGCGCCAGCAGCCAAGGGGACCGGGGGGGAAAAGAGACCCAGTACTTC.

The genes are TRBV5-4 and TRBJ1-4, with 8 bases aligning to TRBD1. The CDR3 is 15 residues long. The V gene's germline CDR1 is SGHNT and CDR2 YYREEE (reference sequence). V lost 2 bases, J lost 4 bases, and 4 bases stayed unmatched. Here the CDR3 reads CASSFGGQVNEKLFF. The CDR3 DNA follows: TGTGCCAGCAGCTTTGGGGGACAGGTTAATGAAAAACTGTTTTTT. Combining the CDR3 with reference TRBV5-4 and TRBJ1-4 gives the whole variable domain ETGVTQSPTHLIKTRGQQVTLRCSSQSGHNTVSWYQQALGQGPQFIFQYYREEENGRGNFPPRFSGLQFPNYSSELNVNALELDDSALYLCASSFGGQVNEKLFFGSGTQLSVL.

The chain has TRBV10-1 and TRBJ1-3; 7 bases align to TRBD1. The CDR3 is made up of 16 amino acids. Looked up from germline, CDR1 is WNHNN and CDR2 is SYGVQD (reference sequence). The ends lost 6 bases at V and 0 bases at J; junction bases unmatched: 8. This CDR3 reads CASSTGTVASGNTIYF. For the CDR3, the DNA is TGCGCCAGCAGCACCGGGACAGTCGCCTCTGGAAACACCATATATTTT.

The chain carries TRBV6-1 and TRBJ2-1; D not resolved. This CDR3 region has 11 residues. V was trimmed by 2 bases and J by 10 bases, leaving 6 bases between them. CDR1 is MNHNS, CDR2 SASEGT, per germline. CDR3 in amino acids: CASSERSEQFF. The CDR3 DNA reads as TGTGCCAGCAGTGAACGAAGCGAGCAGTTCTTC.

V gene TRBV7-9 combines with J gene TRBJ2-4, with 7 bases that match TRBD2. V gave up 5 bases and J gave up 7 bases; unmatched junction bases: 11. The germline gives CDR1 SEHNR, CDR2 FQNEAQ (reference sequence). CDR3 length: 15 amino acids. As DNA, the CDR3 is TGTGCCAGCAGCCCTACGACTAGCCCAATCAACATTCAGTACTTC. Protein product: CASSPTTSPINIQYF.

This chain links TRBV6-6 with TRBJ2-7; weak D call: TRBD2 (5 bases). Looked up from germline, CDR1 is MNHNY and CDR2 is SVGAGI (reference sequence). Trimming stripped 6 bases from V and 6 bases from J, with 18 bases between. The CDR3 totals 14 residues. The CDR3 spells CASRPGLASREQYF. The DNA of the CDR3 is TGTGCCAGCAGACCCGGACTGGCCTCCCGCGAGCAGTACTTC.

This clone has only a few counts. The gene calls are TRBV15 and TRBJ2-1, with 9 bases identical to TRBD2. Germline values: CDR1 LNHNV, CDR2 YYDKDF (reference sequence). This CDR3 is built from 15 residues. J lost 9 bases, V lost 5 bases, and 11 bases had no gene match. CDR3 in amino acids: CATSPGGRASSEQFF. The CDR3 nucleotides are TGTGCCACCAGCCCGGGCGGGAGGGCCTCAAGTGAGCAGTTCTTC.

This clone has just a few counts. The V call is TRBV5-1, the J call TRBJ2-1; 7 bases align to TRBD1. The CDR3 consists of 16 residues. Trimming took 4 bases from V and 0 from J; bases not matched to a gene: 7. Germline V gene lookup returns CDR1 SGHRS and CDR2 YFSETQ. The CDR3 reads CASSQTGASSYNEQFF. In DNA form, the CDR3 reads TGCGCCAGCAGCCAAACAGGGGCCAGCTCCTACAATGAGCAGTTCTTC.

This chain uses TRBV7-3 with TRBJ1-1; unclear D gene. The germline V gene has CDR1 SGHTA and CDR2 FQGTGA. The CDR3 is 13 residues long. V was cut by 0 bases and J by 0 bases, with 2 bases left in between. DNA of the CDR3: TGTGCCAGCAGCTTAACTATGAACACTGAAGCTTTCTTT. Its protein is CASSLTMNTEAFF.

In this sample, this clone turned up a few times. V usage is TRBV5-1 and J usage is TRBJ2-6, with 9 bases that match TRBD2. V lost 4 bases, J lost 0 bases, and 8 bases stayed unmatched. Germline CDR1 is SGHRS and CDR2 is YFSETQ. The CDR3 covers 18 residues. The CDR3 reads CASSQRGAFSSGANVLTF. DNA of the CDR3: TGCGCCAGCAGCCAGCGGGGGGCCTTTAGCTCTGGGGCCAACGTCCTGACTTTC.